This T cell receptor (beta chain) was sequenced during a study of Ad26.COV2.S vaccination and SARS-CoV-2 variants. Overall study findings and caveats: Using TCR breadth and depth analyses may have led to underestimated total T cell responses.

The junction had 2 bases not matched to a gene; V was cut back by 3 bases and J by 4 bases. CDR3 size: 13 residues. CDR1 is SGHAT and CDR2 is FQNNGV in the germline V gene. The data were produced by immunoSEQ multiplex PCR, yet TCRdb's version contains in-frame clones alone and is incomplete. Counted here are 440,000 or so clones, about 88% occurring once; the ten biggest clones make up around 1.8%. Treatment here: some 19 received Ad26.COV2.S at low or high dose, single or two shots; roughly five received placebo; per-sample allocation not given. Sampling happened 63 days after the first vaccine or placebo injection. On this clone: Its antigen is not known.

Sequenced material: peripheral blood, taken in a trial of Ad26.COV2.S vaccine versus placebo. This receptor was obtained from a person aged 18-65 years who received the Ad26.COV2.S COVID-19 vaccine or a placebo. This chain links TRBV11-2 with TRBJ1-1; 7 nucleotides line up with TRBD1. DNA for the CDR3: TGTGCCAGCAGCTTCGACAGGGCCACTGAAGCTTTCTTT. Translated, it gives CASSFDRATEAFF.